The 11 T cell receptor beta chains listed next were all sequenced from one sample in a study of cytomegalovirus exposure and HLA in healthy donors. The PCR employed 60 Vbeta primers together with 13 Jbeta primers. Only in-frame clones appear in the TCRdb table, and some are missing; sequencing was by immunoSEQ multiplex PCR. The sample yields 150,000 to 200,000 clones, roughly 77% seen once. Sequences were obtained from PBMCs. These receptors all come from a woman aged 40 to 50 in good health and CMV-seropositive.

In this sample, this clone turned up a few times. The rearrangement uses TRBV5-4 and TRBJ1-2; 8 bases align to TRBD1. The CDR3 is 14 amino acids. CDR1 is SGHNT, CDR2 YYREEE, per germline (reference sequence). The J segment lost 7 bases and the V segment lost 0 bases, leaving 5 bases of the junction unmatched. The CDR3 loop reads CASSLDRGTGGYTF. Here the CDR3 DNA reads TGTGCCAGCAGCTTGGACAGGGGGACGGGTGGCTACACCTTC.

The chain combines TRBV7-2 with TRBJ1-4; TRBD1 agrees at 7 bases. Losses at the gene ends were 3 bases for V and 7 bases for J; bases not matched to a gene: 14. The germline V gene encodes CDR1 SGHTA and CDR2 FQGNSA. The CDR3 consists of 17 residues. The CDR3 DNA sequence: TGTGCCAGCAGCTTGAGACAGGGATTCGGTTTGGCTGAAAAACTGTTTTTT. Protein: CASSLRQGFGLAEKLFF. Combining the CDR3 with reference TRBV7-2 and TRBJ1-4 gives the whole variable domain GAGVSQSPSNKVTEKGKDVELRCDPISGHTALYWYRQSLGQGLEFLIYFQGNSAPDKSGLPSDRFSAERTGGSVSTLTIQRTQQEDSAVYLCASSLRQGFGLAEKLFFGSGTQLSVL.

V usage is TRBV7-2 and J usage is TRBJ1-1; no firm D call. CDR3 size: 16 residues. V dropped 5 bases and J dropped 5 bases, with 21 bases sitting between them. In germline, CDR1 is SGHTA, CDR2 FQGNSA. CDR3 sequence reads: CASSLNPTPSSTEAFF. The CDR3 bases are TGTGCCAGCAGCCTAAATCCAACTCCCTCTTCGACTGAAGCTTTCTTT.

The chain links TRBV19 to TRBJ2-5; D is perhaps TRBD2 (7 bases). This CDR3 has 14 residues. Germline V lookup: CDR1 LNHDA, CDR2 SQIVND (reference sequence). Trimming took off 2 bases at V and 4 bases at J, with 11 bases between the two ends. The DNA for the CDR3 is TGTGCCAGTAGTATAAGGGGGGGAAGAGAGACCCAGTACTTC. Protein product: CASSIRGGRETQYF.

As regards this clone: The sample holds other DNA sequences that translate to the same CDR3. This chain joins TRBV2 and TRBJ1-1; tentatively, D is TRBD1 (5 bases). The V end lost 3 bases, the J end lost 1 base, and 9 bases lay between the germline ends. The CDR3 has 14 residues. Per the germline V gene, CDR1 is SNHLY and CDR2 is FYNNEI. The CDR3 bases are TGTGCCAGCAGTGAGGCAGGGTGGAACACTGAAGCTTTCTTT. Translation gives CASSEAGWNTEAFF.

J is TRBJ1-5 and V is TRBV10-1; the D is unclear. CDR3 length: 13 residues. Germline assignment: CDR1 WNHNN and CDR2 SYGVQD (reference sequence). V lost 0 bases to trimming and J lost 4 bases, with 4 bases between them. The CDR3 region has the DNA TGCGCCAGCAGTGAGTCTCTGAATCAGCCCCAGCATTTT. Its protein product is CASSESLNQPQHF.

This chain connects TRBV2 to TRBJ1-1, with D maybe TRBD1 (5 bases). Trimming removed 6 bases at V and 3 bases at J, with 17 bases between. CDR1 and CDR2 from the germline V gene are SNHLY and FYNNEI. The CDR3 has 15 amino acids. CDR3: CASSRKWGGDTEAFF. The CDR3 DNA is TGTGCCAGCAGCCGAAAGTGGGGGGGGGACACTGAAGCTTTCTTT. Combining the CDR3 with reference TRBV2 and TRBJ1-1 gives the whole variable domain EPEVTQTPSHQVTQMGQEVILRCVPISNHLYFYWYRQILGQKVEFLVSFYNNEISEKSEIFDDQFSVERPDGSNFTLKIRSTKLEDSAMYFCASSRKWGGDTEAFFGQGTRLTVV.

J is TRBJ1-1 and V is TRBV6-6; perhaps TRBD1 as D (5 bases). Germline V gene sequence: CDR1 MNHNY, CDR2 SVGAGI (reference sequence). This CDR3 has 14 residues. V lost 2 bases to trimming and J lost 5 bases, with 12 bases between them. This CDR3 reads CASSYDRRGTEAFF. For the CDR3, the DNA is TGTGCCAGCAGTTACGATCGAAGGGGAACTGAAGCTTTCTTT.

The rearrangement links TRBV6-1 to TRBJ1-1; no clear D. Trimming stripped 2 bases from V and 4 bases from J, with 8 bases between. From germline, CDR1 is MNHNS and CDR2 SASEGT. The CDR3 spans 13 residues. The CDR3 nucleotides read TGTGCCAGCAGTGAAAGCGCGGGCACTGAAGCTTTCTTT. Its translation: CASSESAGTEAFF.

The rearrangement joins TRBV25-1 to TRBJ2-4; D may be TRBD2 (6 bases). V lost 5 bases, J lost 6 bases, and 11 bases lay in between. The CDR3 is 13 residues long. Germline CDR1 and CDR2: MGHDK and SYGVNS. The CDR3 region has the DNA TGTGCCAGCAGTTCGGGGGTTGGAAACATTCAGTACTTC. Its translation: CASSSGVGNIQYF.

This clone turned up a few times. V is TRBV11-3 and J is TRBJ2-3, with 12 bases matching TRBD2. After removal of 0 bases from V and 5 bases from J, the junction contained 3 bases not matched to a gene. This CDR3 comprises 16 residues. The germline V gene encodes CDR1 SGHNT and CDR2 YENEEA. The CDR3 coding sequence is TGTGCCAGCAGCTTAGAGACTAGCGGGGGACGAGATACGCAGTATTTT. Its translation is CASSLETSGGRDTQYF.